These 31 T cell receptor beta chains share one sample of origin, sequenced in a study of T cells in Graves' hyperthyroidism and ophthalmopathy. RNA transcripts yielded amplified TCR beta CDR3 regions. HTBI primers were the set used in a first-round RT-PCR of the TCR CDR3. A single record per CDR3 protein comes from TCRdb applying MiXCR to the multiplex PCR reads. The table has over 150,000 distinct CDR3 sequences, approximately 15% seen once; the top ten hold roughly 30%. Material for sequencing was blood. The receptors were sampled from a woman in her forties or fifties with Graves' hyperthyroidism.

The rearrangement joins TRBV19 to TRBJ1-1, with TRBD1 as a possible D gene (6 bases). CDR1 is LNHDA, CDR2 SQIVND, per germline (reference sequence). V dropped 5 bases and J dropped 5 bases, with 12 bases sitting between them. The length of the CDR3 is 13 residues. The DNA for the CDR3 is TGTGCCAGTAGTGCACAGGGAGAGACTGAAGCTTTCTTT. Its protein is CASSAQGETEAFF.

Ten or more counts support this clonotype. This chain joins TRBV6-1 and TRBJ2-1; tentatively, D is TRBD2 (7 bases). Germline V gives CDR1 MNHNS, CDR2 SASEGT. Trimming took off 8 bases at V and 8 bases at J, with 16 bases between the two ends. The CDR3 is 13 amino acids. This CDR3 reads CASFRGALDEQFF. For the CDR3, the DNA is TGTGCCAGCTTCCGGGGGGCGCTGGATGAGCAGTTCTTC.

Comments on this clonotype: A much more abundant neighbour one base away suggests this may be a read error. The chain recombines TRBV18 with TRBJ2-3, with no clear D. Germline-derived CDR1 and CDR2 are KGHSH and LQKENI. This CDR3 comprises 13 residues. CDR3 protein: CTSSHGRTDTQYF. CDR3 nucleotide sequence: TGTACCAGCTCCCACGGTCGGACAGATACGCAGTATTTT.

This chain connects TRBV5-1 to TRBJ2-2; tentatively, D is TRBD2 (6 bases). The CDR3 is made up of 13 amino acids. V was trimmed by 3 bases and J by 6 bases, leaving 9 bases between them. Per germline, CDR1 SGHRS and CDR2 YFSETQ. The CDR3 reads CASSSTRPGELFF. The DNA for the CDR3 is TGCGCCAGCAGCTCGACTAGGCCCGGGGAGCTGTTTTTT.

This clonotype has ten or more counts. The chain combines TRBV28 with TRBJ2-2; a possible D gene is TRBD1 (6 bases). V was trimmed by 3 bases and J by 5 bases, leaving 13 bases between them. Germline values: CDR1 MDHEN, CDR2 SYDVKM. This CDR3 is 15 amino acids long. CDR3 loop: CASSFRRGWTGELFF. The CDR3, as DNA: TGTGCCAGCAGTTTCCGAAGGGGGTGGACCGGGGAGCTGTTTTTT.

The chain is built from TRBV6-2 or TRBV6-3 and TRBJ1-1; D possibly corresponds to TRBD1 (5 bases). Germline V CDR1 and CDR2: MNHEY, SVGEGT. Trimming took off 2 bases at V and 11 bases at J, with 15 bases between the two ends. This CDR3 is built from 13 residues. The CDR3 protein is CASSYRGSFSAFF. CDR3 bases: TGTGCCAGCAGTTACAGGGGCTCCTTTTCTGCTTTCTTT.

This clonotype was found a few times. This chain links TRBV5-1 with TRBJ1-2, with TRBD1 matching 7 bases. The CDR3 has 15 amino acids. Germline V gives CDR1 SGHRS, CDR2 YFSETQ. V was clipped by 4 bases and J by 0 bases; unmatched bases: 6. The CDR3 DNA reads as TGCGCCAGCAGCAGGGGACAGAATACTAACTATGGCTACACCTTC. Translation gives CASSRGQNTNYGYTF.

This clonotype was detected ten times or more. The CDR3 DNA sequence: TGTGCCAGCAGCTTATATGAGGGGTCAACCTACAATGAGCAGTTCTTC. This encodes CASSLYEGSTYNEQFF. The chain combines TRBV7-9 with TRBJ2-1; either TRBD1 or TRBD2 may supply D (5 bases each). There are 16 residues in the CDR3. V was clipped by 2 bases and J by 2 bases, with 13 bases between them. CDR1 and CDR2 from the germline V gene are SEHNR and FQNEAQ (reference sequence).

This clonotype was picked up many times. The genes are TRBV18 and TRBJ2-7; TRBD1 or TRBD2 may be the D gene (6 bases each). CDR3 length equals 15 residues. Germline assignment: CDR1 KGHSH and CDR2 LQKENI. Trimming cost V 3 bases and J 2 bases, with 14 bases left between them. CDR3 nucleotide sequence: TGTGCCAGCTCACCCCCGGGGGCATCAGCCTACGAGCAGTACTTC. Its protein is CASSPPGASAYEQYF.

This clonotype has a count of ten or more. V gene TRBV20-1 combines with J gene TRBJ1-1, with D possibly TRBD1 on 6 matching bases. CDR3 length: 13 residues. V was shortened by 6 bases and J by 6 bases, with 17 bases between the two germline ends. Germline CDR1 is DFQATT and CDR2 is SNEGSKA (reference sequence). The CDR3 spells CSAGGGAEAEAFF. The CDR3 DNA follows: TGCAGTGCGGGGGGGGGGGCGGAAGCTGAAGCTTTCTTT.

This clonotype was seen only a few times. V and J are TRBV7-9 and TRBJ1-3, with unresolved D. CDR1 and CDR2 from the germline V gene are SEHNR and FQNEAQ (reference sequence). The CDR3 is made up of 15 amino acids. Trimming took 5 bases from V and 4 from J, leaving 15 bases between them. CDR3 loop: CASSLTRRSGNTIYF. The CDR3 coding sequence is TGTGCCAGCAGCCTGACCAGAAGGTCGGGAAACACCATATATTTT.

At least ten counts were recorded for this clonotype. The J gene is TRBJ2-4, the V gene TRBV2; 7 positions agree with TRBD2. CDR1 and CDR2 from the germline V gene are SNHLY and FYNNEI. The CDR3 loop spans 13 amino acids. V gave up 6 bases and J gave up 3 bases; unmatched junction bases: 2. CDR3 bases: TGTGCCAGCAGGGGGGGGTACAAAAACATTCAGTACTTC. This sequence encodes CASRGGYKNIQYF.

This clonotype was observed at least ten times. V and J are TRBV15 and TRBJ1-1; a weak D match, TRBD1 (5 bases). Trimming pared 1 base from V and 0 bases from J, leaving 12 bases between. The CDR3 consists of 16 residues. Germline CDR1 LNHNV, CDR2 YYDKDF (reference sequence). The chain's CDR3 is CATSRGAGPMNTEAFF. In DNA form, the CDR3 reads TGTGCCACCAGCAGAGGGGCAGGGCCTATGAACACTGAAGCTTTCTTT.

With regard to this clonotype: Being one base from a much bigger clone, this may be a read error. The rearrangement uses TRBV6-1 and TRBJ2-3; D is perhaps TRBD1 (5 bases). Germline V lookup: CDR1 MNHNS, CDR2 SASEGT. This CDR3 region has 14 residues. The chain's CDR3 is CASSLQGVTGTQYF. The DNA of the CDR3 is TGTGCCAGTAGCCTCCAGGGTGTCACAGGTACGCAGTATTTT.

This clonotype was seen many times. The chain has TRBV27 and TRBJ1-2; D unclear. With 3 bases removed from V and 1 base from J, the gap between germline ends came to 6 bases. CDR3 length: 13 amino acids. Germline values: CDR1 MNHEY, CDR2 SMNVEV (reference sequence). The DNA of the CDR3 is TGTGCCAGCAGTTTTCAACATAACTATGGCTACACCTTC. It is translated as CASSFQHNYGYTF.

This clonotype was counted many times. The chain employs TRBV28 and TRBJ2-5; TRBD2 aligns across 10 bases. After removal of 4 bases from V and 5 bases from J, the junction contained 13 bases not matched to a gene. The germline gives CDR1 MDHEN, CDR2 SYDVKM. The CDR3 totals 17 residues. The CDR3 reads CASSSLAGGSLAETQYF. DNA of the CDR3: TGTGCCAGCAGTTCCTTAGCGGGGGGCTCGCTAGCGGAGACCCAGTACTTC. Based on the CDR3 plus reference TRBV28 and TRBJ2-5, the full variable domain is DVKVTQSSRYLVKRTGEKVFLECVQDMDHENMFWYRQDPGLGLRLIYFSYDVKMKEKGDIPEGYSVSREKKERFSLILESASTNQTSMYLCASSSLAGGSLAETQYFGPGTRLLVL.

Concerning this clonotype itself: Given a much more abundant clone one base away, this may be a read error. The genes are TRBV18 and TRBJ2-1, with D uncertain. The germline gives CDR1 KGHSH, CDR2 LQKENI. This CDR3 has 15 residues. The CDR3 DNA follows: TGTGCCAGCTCACCACCGAGCCCGCGAGGCAATGGGCAGTTCTTC. Its protein product is CASSPPSPRGNGQFF.

This clonotype was counted a few times. The rearrangement links TRBV6-4 to TRBJ2-7; unclear D gene. Germline CDR1 MRHNA, CDR2 SNTAGT. CDR3 length: 13 amino acids. Trimming took 5 bases from V and 2 from J, leaving 10 bases between them. CDR3 loop: CASSYAVPYEQYF. DNA for the CDR3: TGTGCCAGCAGTTATGCTGTCCCCTACGAGCAGTACTTC.

At least ten counts were recorded for this clonotype. The chain combines TRBV28 with TRBJ2-3; TRBD2 is a possible D gene (6 bases). Germline V gene sequence: CDR1 MDHEN, CDR2 SYDVKM. V shed 6 bases and J shed 1 base, with 14 bases lying between them. The CDR3 extends over 15 amino acids. CDR3 nucleotide sequence: TGTGCCAGCAGCCCGCGGGGAATCGGCACAGATACGCAGTATTTT. This sequence encodes CASSPRGIGTDTQYF.

The sample holds many counts of this clonotype. This sequence joins TRBV6-2 or TRBV6-3 and TRBJ2-7; D remains unclear. Germline loops: CDR1 MNHEY, CDR2 SVGEGT. The CDR3 is 13 amino acids. The V end lost 7 bases, the J end lost 2 bases, and 12 bases lay between the germline ends. CDR3 nucleotide sequence: TGTGCCAGCATCAAAGACGGACCCTACGAGCAGTACTTC. It codes for CASIKDGPYEQYF.

This clonotype was counted at least ten times. The rearrangement links TRBV24-1 to TRBJ2-3, with D possibly matching TRBD2 (6 bases). The CDR3 has 14 amino acids. Germline-derived CDR1 and CDR2 are KGHDR and SFDVKD. V was pared by 4 bases and J by 6 bases, with 13 bases between. The CDR3 region has the DNA TGTGCCACCAGTGACACCGGGACTGCGGATACGCAGTATTTT. This sequence encodes CATSDTGTADTQYF.

This clonotype was seen repeatedly, ten times or more. The V gene is TRBV12-3 or TRBV12-4, the J gene TRBJ2-7; TRBD1 matches 9 bases. Trimming removed 4 bases from V and 2 bases from J; junction bases left unmatched: 6. CDR3 length equals 15 residues. CDR3 loop: CASSSLRQGAYEQYF. In nucleotides, the CDR3 is TGTGCCAGCAGTTCTCTAAGACAGGGGGCCTACGAGCAGTACTTC.

There are many counts of this clonotype. V gene TRBV6-1 combines with J gene TRBJ1-1, with D possibly matching TRBD1 (6 bases). The V gene's germline CDR1 is MNHNS and CDR2 SASEGT. Deletions cut 5 bases from V and 3 bases from J, with 13 bases between. The CDR3 is 14 amino acids. The CDR3 protein is CASSYGGRDTEAFF. Written as DNA, the CDR3 is TGTGCCAGCAGTTACGGGGGGCGAGACACTGAAGCTTTCTTT.

This clonotype was observed many times. This sequence joins TRBV28 and TRBJ2-7; the D call may be TRBD1 or TRBD2 (6 bases each). The CDR3 sequence is 14 residues long. The V and J ends lost 1 base and 6 bases respectively, with 13 bases between them. Germline V gene data show CDR1 as MDHEN and CDR2 as SYDVKM. The CDR3 reads CASSLYGGLAEQYF. The CDR3 nucleotides are TGTGCCAGCAGTTTATACGGGGGCTTGGCCGAGCAGTACTTC.

This clonotype was recorded many times. This sequence joins TRBV9 and TRBJ1-4; the D is unclear. Germline V gene sequence: CDR1 SGDLS, CDR2 YYNGEE. Trimming pared 3 bases from V and 6 bases from J, leaving 15 bases between. CDR3 length equals 15 residues. CDR3 nucleotides: TGTGCCAGCAGCGACGACGGGGAGGCGGATGAAAAACTGTTTTTT. Translation gives CASSDDGEADEKLFF.

The rearrangement links TRBV5-8 to TRBJ2-2, with no clear D. The V gene lost 4 bases and the J gene lost 2 bases, with 9 bases spanning the gap. The length of the CDR3 is 14 residues. CDR1 is SGHTS, CDR2 YDEGEE, per germline. The CDR3: CASSPGFNTGELFF. The DNA for the CDR3 is TGTGCCAGCAGCCCTGGATTTAACACCGGGGAGCTGTTTTTT. Complete variable domain (other parts from reference TRBV5-8 and TRBJ2-2): EAGVTQSPTHLIKTRGQQATLRCSPISGHTSVYWYQQALGLGLQFLLWYDEGEERNRGNFPPRFSGRQFPNYSSELNVNALELEDSALYLCASSPGFNTGELFFGEGSRLTVL.

This clonotype has just one count. The CDR3 nucleotides read TGCGCCAGCAGCCCCTCTAGCGGGAGACCCGAGCAGTACTTC. Encoded protein: CASSPSSGRPEQYF. The chain carries TRBV5-1 and TRBJ2-7; 10 bases are shared with TRBD2. Germline V gives CDR1 SGHRS, CDR2 YFSETQ. V gave up 4 bases and J gave up 6 bases; unmatched junction bases: 7. The CDR3 loop spans 14 amino acids.

This clonotype was detected once. The rearrangement links TRBV6-9 to TRBJ1-1; 9 bases are shared with TRBD1. The CDR3 extends over 16 amino acids. V was pared by 3 bases and J by 4 bases, with 9 bases of the junction left unmatched. The germline V gene encodes CDR1 MNHGY and CDR2 SVAAGI. CDR3 residues: CASSYYRGRGSTEAFF. DNA of the CDR3: TGTGCCAGCAGTTACTACAGGGGGCGCGGGAGCACTGAAGCTTTCTTT.

Many counts were recorded for this clonotype. The chain employs TRBV7-9 and TRBJ1-1; TRBD1 agrees at 8 bases. This CDR3 comprises 15 residues. Germline CDR1 reads SEHNR; CDR2 reads FQNEAQ (reference sequence). The J segment lost 3 bases and the V segment lost 2 bases, leaving 5 bases of the junction unmatched. The chain's CDR3 is CASSLPTGADTEAFF. CDR3 bases: TGTGCCAGCAGCTTACCGACAGGGGCGGACACTGAAGCTTTCTTT.

This clonotype came up many times. This chain links TRBV20-1 with TRBJ2-5; D gene ambiguous. With 5 bases removed from V and 2 bases from J, the gap between germline ends came to 9 bases. This CDR3 contains 12 residues. Germline V CDR1 and CDR2: DFQATT, SNEGSKA (reference sequence). In DNA form, the CDR3 reads TGCAGTGCTCACCGACAACAAGAGACCCAGTACTTC. Protein sequence: CSAHRQQETQYF.

This clonotype was picked up many times. The V call is TRBV7-2, the J call TRBJ1-2; D is perhaps TRBD1 (5 bases). Trimming pared 4 bases from V and 6 bases from J, leaving 15 bases between. Looked up from germline, CDR1 is SGHTA and CDR2 is FQGNSA. The CDR3 covers 14 residues. In DNA, the CDR3 is TGTGCCAGCAGCTCAAGGGGTCTAAGGGATGGCTACACCTTC. Its translation is CASSSRGLRDGYTF. Full variable domain (rest looked up from reference TRBV7-2 and TRBJ1-2): GAGVSQSPSNKVTEKGKDVELRCDPISGHTALYWYRQSLGQGLEFLIYFQGNSAPDKSGLPSDRFSAERTGGSVSTLTIQRTQQEDSAVYLCASSSRGLRDGYTFGSGTRLTVV.